These T cell receptor beta chains were read from a single sample in a study of shared clonotypes between healthy human individuals. Profiled with immunoSEQ multiplex PCR; TCRdb holds only in-frame clones, not every one. There are hundreds of thousands of clones in the sample; roughly three quarters occur only once, and 12% lies in the top ten. The specimen sequenced was PBMCs. These receptors were obtained from a woman aged 35 to 49 in good health. Some clones in this sample may be carry-over from other donors' samples. Both conserved end residues are part of each CDR3. D genes are given only for firm matches. For some rows the clone size is stated as once, few or many, or as a class when expanded; others skip it.

TRBJ1-1 | 13 | TRBV11-3 | NA | NA | CASSRTPSTEAFF | TGTGCCAGCAGCCGCACCCCGAGCACTGAAGCTTTCTTT
TRBJ2-1 | 16 | TRBV9 | NA | NA | CASSVEDGSSYNEQFF | TGTGCCAGCAGCGTAGAGGACGGGAGCTCCTACAATGAGCAGTTCTTC
TRBJ2-3 | 14 | TRBV2 | NA | NA | CASSGGLVTDTQYF | TGTGCCAGCAGTGGGGGACTGGTCACAGATACGCAGTATTTT
TRBJ2-7 | 13 | TRBV5-4 | NA | NA | CASSFDGSYEQYF | TGTGCCAGCAGCTTTGACGGCTCCTACGAGCAGTACTTC
TRBJ2-3 | 12 | TRBV7-6 | NA | NA | CASSPRGDTQYF | TGTGCCAGCAGCCCTAGGGGAGATACGCAGTATTTT
TRBJ1-1 | 15 | TRBV27 | many | NA | CASSLGLGPRAEAFF | TGTGCCAGCAGTTTGGGGCTAGGACCGAGGGCTGAAGCTTTCTTT
TRBJ1-5 | 12 | TRBV19 | few | NA | CASREGNQPQHF | TGTGCCAGTCGGGAGGGAAATCAGCCCCAGCATTTT
TRBJ1-2 | 16 | TRBV19 | few | TRBD1 | CASSSSDRGLYGGYTF | TGTGCCAGTAGTTCTTCGGACAGGGGGCTGTACGGTGGCTACACCTTC
TRBJ2-1 | 15 | TRBV5-1 | NA | TRBD2 | CASSLRTSEAQQQFF | TGCGCCAGCAGCTTACGGACTAGCGAGGCCCAACAGCAGTTCTTC
TRBJ1-3 | 13 | TRBV7-9 | NA | NA | CARLQGAGNTIYF | TGTGCCCGATTACAGGGTGCTGGAAACACCATATATTTT
TRBJ2-6 | 16 | TRBV6-4 | NA | NA | CASSDSWGPGANVLTF | TGTGCCAGCAGTGACTCGTGGGGGCCGGGGGCCAACGTCCTGACTTTC
TRBJ2-1 | 16 | TRBV7-9 | NA | TRBD1 | CASSLDRQGGYNEQFF | TGTGCCAGCAGCTTAGACCGACAGGGCGGGTACAATGAGCAGTTCTTC
TRBJ1-6 | 13 | TRBV14 | NA | NA | CASSQGFNSPLHF | TGTGCCAGCAGCCAAGGCTTCAATTCACCCCTCCACTTT
TRBJ2-1 | 16 | TRBV7-3 | NA | NA | CASSLTSPGTYNEQFF | TGTGCCAGCAGCTTAACGTCTCCGGGAACCTACAATGAGCAGTTCTTC
TRBJ2-7 | 14 | TRBV5-1 | few | NA | CASSLETGAREQYF | TGCGCCAGCAGCTTGGAAACGGGGGCGCGGGAGCAGTACTTC
TRBJ2-7 | 14 | TRBV18 | NA | NA | CASSPSDSSYEQYF | TGTGCCAGCTCACCGAGCGACAGCTCCTACGAGCAGTACTTC
TRBJ2-3 | 16 | TRBV28 | few | NA | CASSRSIGLRADTQYF | TGTGCCAGCAGCCGCTCTATAGGGTTGCGCGCAGATACGCAGTATTTT
TRBJ1-2 | 14 | TRBV30 | NA | TRBD1 | CAWRLGQGNYGYTF | TGTGCCTGGAGACTTGGACAGGGTAACTATGGCTACACCTTC
TRBJ2-7 | 15 | TRBV6-5 | few | NA | CASSSNPGKAYEQYF | TGTGCCAGCAGTTCTAACCCAGGGAAGGCCTACGAGCAGTACTTC
TRBJ2-5 | 15 | TRBV18 | NA | NA | CASSPSSAPGETQYF | TGTGCCAGCTCTCCCTCTAGCGCCCCGGGAGAGACCCAGTACTTC
TRBJ2-5 | 15 | TRBV5-6 | NA | NA | CASSDTGEGQETQYF | TGTGCCAGCAGTGATACAGGGGAGGGACAGGAGACCCAGTACTTC
TRBJ1-6 | 15 | TRBV23-1 | NA | NA | CASSPTPEGNSPLHF | TGCGCCAGCAGTCCCACCCCGGAGGGTAATTCACCCCTCCACTTT
TRBJ2-2 | 14 | TRBV5-1 | NA | NA | CASSLEPNTGELFF | TGCGCCAGCAGCTTGGAGCCGAACACCGGGGAGCTGTTTTTT
TRBJ2-3 | 17 | TRBV4-3 | NA | TRBD1 | CASSRGGGDRVADTQYF | TGCGCCAGCAGCCGAGGGGGTGGGGACAGGGTAGCAGATACGCAGTATTTT
TRBJ2-5 | 17 | TRBV5-1 | NA | TRBD2 | CASSSRLADQEVETQYF | TGCGCCAGCAGTAGCCGACTAGCGGATCAGGAGGTGGAGACCCAGTACTTC